Reported below is one T cell receptor beta chain. The identical CDR3 is also encoded by other nucleotide sequences in the sample. The protocol was immunoSEQ multiplex PCR, while the TCRdb copy is restricted to in-frame clones and leaves out a portion. Of some 2,100,000 clones in the sample, approximately 96% were seen once. The sample is drawn from a study of shared clonotypes between healthy human individuals. CDR3 length: 15 amino acids. Trimming removed 2 bases at V and 0 bases at J, with 8 bases between. Germline V gene data show CDR1 as MNHEY and CDR2 as SMNVEV (reference sequence). The V gene is TRBV27, the J gene TRBJ2-4; possibly TRBD1 or TRBD2 for D (5 bases each). The TCR was taken from a man aged 18 to 30 in good health. Sequencing used naive CD4+ T cells sorted from blood. The subset denotes: CD45RA+ positively selected. The CDR3, as DNA: TGTGCCAGCAGTTTAGGGACGGTAGCCAAAAACATTCAGTACTTC. Amino acids: CASSLGTVAKNIQYF.